The 10 T cell receptor beta chains below were found in one sample sequenced in a study of blood T cell repertoires in COVID-19. Sequencing was performed with immunoSEQ multiplex PCR; in TCRdb, only in-frame clones are kept and a portion is missing. The sample has tens of thousands of clones, under 90% seen once. The sample consisted of peripheral blood. These receptors were collected from an older woman with acute or convalescent COVID-19.

The rearrangement links TRBV2 to TRBJ1-1; D call uncertain. The CDR3 runs 13 residues. Between the trimmed V and J ends, which lost 7 bases and 1 base, there was a span of 10 bases. The germline V gene has CDR1 SNHLY and CDR2 FYNNEI. As DNA, the CDR3 is TGTGCCAGCAAGAGGCAGAGGAACACTGAAGCTTTCTTT. Translation: CASKRQRNTEAFF.

The gene calls are TRBV5-1 and TRBJ1-4, with 7 nucleotides matching TRBD1. Germline loops: CDR1 SGHRS, CDR2 YFSETQ. The CDR3 totals 15 residues. The V segment lost 3 bases and the J segment 7 bases; nucleotides outside the gene matches: 9. The CDR3 spells CASSSTGLKGEKLFF. Written as DNA, the CDR3 is TGCGCCAGCAGCTCGACAGGGCTGAAGGGTGAAAAACTGTTTTTT.

This chain joins TRBV7-9 and TRBJ2-5, with TRBD1 matching over 10 bases. The ends lost 1 base at V and 5 bases at J; junction bases unmatched: 7. CDR1 is SEHNR and CDR2 is FQNEAQ in the germline V gene (reference sequence). This CDR3 contains 16 residues. The CDR3 reads CASSLGDRGLRETQYF. The CDR3 DNA is TGTGCCAGCAGCTTAGGCGACAGGGGGCTTAGGGAGACCCAGTACTTC.

The chain couples TRBV18 to TRBJ2-7; weak D call: TRBD1 (6 bases). The germline gives CDR1 KGHSH, CDR2 LQKENI. The CDR3 sequence is 14 residues long. The V and J ends lost 0 bases and 3 bases respectively, with 9 bases between them. This chain's CDR3 is CASSPPIGGYEQYF. The CDR3 bases are TGTGCCAGCTCACCACCTATAGGGGGCTACGAGCAGTACTTC. The full variable domain, its missing parts supplied by reference TRBV18 and TRBJ2-7, is NAGVMQNPRHLVRRRGQEARLRCSPMKGHSHVYWYRQLPEEGLKFMVYLQKENIIDESGMPKERFSAEFPKEGPSILRIQQVVRGDSAAYFCASSPPIGGYEQYFGPGTRLTVT.

The chain recombines TRBV5-1 with TRBJ1-1, with a possible D match to TRBD1 (6 bases). Germline loops: CDR1 SGHRS, CDR2 YFSETQ. Trimming left V 2 bases short and J 6 bases short, with 20 bases between. The CDR3 contains 16 residues. This CDR3 is CASSLRTDSLTAEAFF. The CDR3 DNA reads TGCGCCAGCAGCTTAAGGACAGACTCATTAACGGCTGAAGCTTTCTTT.

This clone was counted only a few times. This chain joins TRBV6-5 and TRBJ2-3; D might be TRBD1 (5 bases). The CDR3 contains 14 residues. V gave up 0 bases and J gave up 5 bases, with 9 bases separating them. Germline V gene lookup returns CDR1 MNHEY and CDR2 SVGAGI. DNA for the CDR3: TGTGCCAGCAGTTACTCTCAGGGATTAGATACGCAGTATTTT. As protein: CASSYSQGLDTQYF.

The chain is built from TRBV19 and TRBJ2-7; a possible D gene is TRBD2 (5 bases). The germline V gene has CDR1 LNHDA and CDR2 SQIVND (reference sequence). Trimming shortened V by 2 bases and J by 7 bases, and 12 bases separated the two germline ends. The CDR3 totals 13 residues. CDR3 sequence reads: CASSINRGGEQYF. CDR3 in DNA: TGTGCCAGTAGTATAAACAGAGGAGGAGAGCAGTACTTC.

The chain combines TRBV5-6 with TRBJ1-2; a weak D match, TRBD1 (5 bases). Deletions cut 1 base from V and 4 bases from J, with 11 bases between. This CDR3 is 14 amino acids long. CDR1 SGHDT and CDR2 YYEEEE come from the germline V gene. CDR3 amino acids: CASSLLGRAYGYTF. CDR3 coding DNA: TGTGCCAGCAGCTTGTTAGGCAGGGCCTATGGCTACACCTTC.

This chain connects TRBV6-6 to TRBJ1-5; D gene uncertain. Germline CDR1 reads MNHNY; CDR2 reads SVGAGI (reference sequence). The V and J ends lost 2 bases and 5 bases respectively, with 7 bases between them. The CDR3 is 13 residues long. The DNA of the CDR3 is TGTGCCAGCAGTTACGCGTCGGATCAGCCCCAGCATTTT. It yields the protein CASSYASDQPQHF.

V and J are TRBV3-1 (or the pseudogene TRBV3-2) and TRBJ1-2; 7 nucleotides align to TRBD1. J lost 8 bases, V lost 4 bases, and 16 bases had no gene match. Per germline, CDR1 LGHDT and CDR2 YNNKEL (reference sequence). The CDR3 consists of 16 residues. In DNA, the CDR3 is TGTGCCAGCAGCCCCCCGCGGCGCCAGGGGGGTATGGGCTACACCTTC. Its protein product is CASSPPRRQGGMGYTF.